These T cell receptor beta chains were read from a single sample in a study of blood T cell repertoires in COVID-19. Method: immunoSEQ multiplex PCR; TCRdb's copy keeps in-frame clones and lacks some. The profile shows about 80,000 clones, roughly three quarters of them singletons. Sequencing used peripheral blood. These receptors were taken from a man between 65 and 80 years old with active or convalescent COVID-19. The CDR3 runs from the conserved cysteine through the conserved F or W. The D gene is left open where the match is weak. Not all rows give a size; the values are once, few, many and, for expanded clones, a class.

TRBJ1-1,many,TRBV19,NA,TGTGCCAGTAGTATAAATCAGGGCTACACTGAAGCTTTCTTT,CASSINQGYTEAFF
TRBJ2-3,NA,TRBV10-3,NA,TGTGCCATCAATTCTGAGACAAACACAGATACGCAGTATTTT,CAINSETNTDTQYF
TRBJ2-2,NA,TRBV28,NA,TGTGCCAGCCTCCAAGGGGGAAACACCGGGGAGCTGTTTTTT,CASLQGGNTGELFF
TRBJ1-1,NA,TRBV6-5,NA,TGTGCCAGCAGCCGGGACAAAAACACTGAAGCTTTCTTT,CASSRDKNTEAFF
TRBJ2-7,NA,TRBV6-5,NA,TGTGCCAGCAGTCTGTCCCAGACAGGAACCTACGAGCAGTACTTC,CASSLSQTGTYEQYF
TRBJ1-5,NA,TRBV4-1,NA,TGCGCCAGCAGCCAAGGGGGGCTCCGTCAGCCCCAGCATTTT,CASSQGGLRQPQHF
TRBJ2-5,NA,TRBV5-1,NA,TGCGCCAGCAGCATGGTCCTAGCTGAAGAGACCCAGTACTTC,CASSMVLAEETQYF
TRBJ2-2,NA,TRBV7-9,NA,TGTGCCAGCAGCTTAGGGGCCGTTGCGAACACCGGGGAGCTGTTTTTT,CASSLGAVANTGELFF
TRBJ2-5,NA,TRBV7-6,NA,TGTGCCAGCAGCTTAGTGATGGGCCCGGAGACCCAGTACTTC,CASSLVMGPETQYF
TRBJ2-3,NA,TRBV11-3,NA,TGTGCCAGCAGCTTTGGGCCAGGGGAAGATACGCAGTATTTT,CASSFGPGEDTQYF
TRBJ1-2,NA,TRBV2,NA,TGTGCCAGCAGTGAAGGGGGGAGCACAGGGCTGGGAAATGGCTACACCTTC,CASSEGGSTGLGNGYTF
TRBJ1-6,NA,TRBV16,NA,TGTGCCAGCAGCCAACTTACAGGGTTACGTTCACCCCTCCACTTT,CASSQLTGLRSPLHF
TRBJ1-5,NA,TRBV7-2,NA,TGTGCCAGCAGCTTAGGAGGTTATCAGCCCCAGCATTTT,CASSLGGYQPQHF
TRBJ1-5,NA,TRBV19,NA,TGTGCCAGTAAAAGCACCCCCTCAAATCAGCCCCAGCATTTT,CASKSTPSNQPQHF
TRBJ1-1,NA,TRBV5-4,NA,TGTGCCAGCAGCATCGACAGTATGAACACTGAAGCTTTCTTT,CASSIDSMNTEAFF
TRBJ1-2,NA,TRBV15,NA,TGTGCCACCAGCAGAGACCCCCTTACAAGGGGGGGCTACACCTTC,CATSRDPLTRGGYTF
TRBJ1-6,NA,TRBV5-1,NA,TGCGCCAGCAGCATCTCAGGAATTGGGAATTCACCCCTCCACTTT,CASSISGIGNSPLHF
TRBJ2-7,few,TRBV5-1,NA,TGCGCCAGCAGCCCCGGGGTCCAAGACTCCTACGAGCAGTACTTC,CASSPGVQDSYEQYF
TRBJ1-2,NA,TRBV7-9,NA,TGTGCCAGCAGCTTAGTCGCAGGGGTTAACTATGGCTACACCTTC,CASSLVAGVNYGYTF
TRBJ1-2,NA,TRBV30,NA,TGTGCCTGGAGTGCTCGACAGCTAAACTATGGCTACACCTTC,CAWSARQLNYGYTF
TRBJ2-1,NA,TRBV9,TRBD1,TGTGCCAGCAGCAGAGGACAGGGTATCAATGAGCAGTTCTTC,CASSRGQGINEQFF
TRBJ2-1,NA,TRBV5-1,TRBD2,TGCGCCAGCAGCACGGGACTAGCGGGGGGAGTCAATGAGCAGTTCTTC,CASSTGLAGGVNEQFF